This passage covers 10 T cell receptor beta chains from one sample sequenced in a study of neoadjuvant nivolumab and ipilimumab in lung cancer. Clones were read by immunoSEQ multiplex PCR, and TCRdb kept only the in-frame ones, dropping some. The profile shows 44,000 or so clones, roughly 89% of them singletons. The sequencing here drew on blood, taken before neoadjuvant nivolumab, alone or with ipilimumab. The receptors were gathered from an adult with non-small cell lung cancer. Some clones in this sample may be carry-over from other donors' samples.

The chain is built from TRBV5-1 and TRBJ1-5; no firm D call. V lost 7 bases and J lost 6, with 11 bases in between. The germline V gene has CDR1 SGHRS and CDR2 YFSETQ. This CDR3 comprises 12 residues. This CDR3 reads CASPASAQPQHF. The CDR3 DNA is TGCGCCAGCCCCGCTTCGGCTCAGCCCCAGCATTTT.

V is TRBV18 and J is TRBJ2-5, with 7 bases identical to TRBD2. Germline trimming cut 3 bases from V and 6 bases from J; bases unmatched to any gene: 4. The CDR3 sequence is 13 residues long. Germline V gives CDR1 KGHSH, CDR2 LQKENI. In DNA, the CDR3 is TGTGCCAGCTCACCGGGGAGGGAACAGACCCAGTACTTC. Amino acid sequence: CASSPGREQTQYF. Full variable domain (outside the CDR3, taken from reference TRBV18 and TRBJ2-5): NAGVMQNPRHLVRRRGQEARLRCSPMKGHSHVYWYRQLPEEGLKFMVYLQKENIIDESGMPKERFSAEFPKEGPSILRIQQVVRGDSAAYFCASSPGREQTQYFGPGTRLLVL.

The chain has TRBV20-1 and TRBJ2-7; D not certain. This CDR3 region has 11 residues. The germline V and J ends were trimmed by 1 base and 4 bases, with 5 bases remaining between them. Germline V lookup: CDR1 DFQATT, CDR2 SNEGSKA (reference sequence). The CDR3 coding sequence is TGCAGTGCTAGAGGAGCGTACGAGCAGTACTTC. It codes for CSARGAYEQYF.

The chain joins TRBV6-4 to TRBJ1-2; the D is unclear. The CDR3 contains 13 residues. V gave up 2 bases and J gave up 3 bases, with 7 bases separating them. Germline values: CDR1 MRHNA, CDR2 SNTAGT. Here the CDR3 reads CASSDEGDYGYTF. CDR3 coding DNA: TGTGCCAGCAGTGACGAGGGAGACTATGGCTACACCTTC.

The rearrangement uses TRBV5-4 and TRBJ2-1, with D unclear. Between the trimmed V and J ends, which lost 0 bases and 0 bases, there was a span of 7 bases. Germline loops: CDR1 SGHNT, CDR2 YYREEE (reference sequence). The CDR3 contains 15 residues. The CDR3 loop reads CASSLGQSSYNEQFF. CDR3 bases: TGTGCCAGCAGCTTGGGACAAAGCTCCTACAATGAGCAGTTCTTC.

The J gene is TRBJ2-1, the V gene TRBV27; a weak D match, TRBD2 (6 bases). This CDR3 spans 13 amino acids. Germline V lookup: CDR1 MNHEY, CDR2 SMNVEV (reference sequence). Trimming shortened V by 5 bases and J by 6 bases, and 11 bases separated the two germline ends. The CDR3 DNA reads TGTGCCAGCAGTCTGGGACTGATCAATGAGCAGTTCTTC. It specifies CASSLGLINEQFF.

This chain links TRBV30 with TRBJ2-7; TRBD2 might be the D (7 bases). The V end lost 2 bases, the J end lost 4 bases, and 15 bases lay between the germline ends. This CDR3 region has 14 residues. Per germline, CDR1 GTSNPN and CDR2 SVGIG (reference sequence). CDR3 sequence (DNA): TGTGCCTGGAGTAAGGGGGGGACTACTTACGAGCAGTACTTC. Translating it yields CAWSKGGTTYEQYF.

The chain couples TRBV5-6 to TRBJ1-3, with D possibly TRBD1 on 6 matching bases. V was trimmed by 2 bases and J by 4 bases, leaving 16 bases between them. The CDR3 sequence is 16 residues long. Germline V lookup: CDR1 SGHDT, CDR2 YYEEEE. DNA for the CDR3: TGTGCCAGCAGCTTTTTTTCAGGGGCCTCGGGAAACACCATATATTTT. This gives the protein CASSFFSGASGNTIYF.

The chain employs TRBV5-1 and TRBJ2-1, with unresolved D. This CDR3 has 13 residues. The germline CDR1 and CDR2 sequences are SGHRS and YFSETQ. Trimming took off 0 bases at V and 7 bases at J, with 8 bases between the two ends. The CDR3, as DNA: TGCGCCAGCAGCTTGGCCTACCCAAATGAGCAGTTCTTC. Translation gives CASSLAYPNEQFF.

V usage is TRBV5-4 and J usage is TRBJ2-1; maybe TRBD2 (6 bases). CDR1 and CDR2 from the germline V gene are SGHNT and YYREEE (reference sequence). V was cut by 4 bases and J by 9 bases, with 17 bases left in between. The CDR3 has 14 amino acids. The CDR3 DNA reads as TGTGCCAGCAGCGCGGGACTTCGTGTAAGTGAGCAGTTCTTC. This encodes CASSAGLRVSEQFF.